This T cell receptor beta chain was sequenced in a study of tumor-infiltrating lymphocytes in primary liver carcinoma. Starting from 450 to 500 ng of total RNA, TCR beta cDNA was produced with a primer in the constant region. Sequencing libraries for TCR beta derived from three nested multiplex PCR rounds that used slightly modified ARM-PCR. Rounds one and two of PCR, each of about 10 cycles, were primed with TRBV1-TRBV30 forward primers and a C-beta reverse primer. TCRdb re-called the multiplex PCR reads with MiXCR, one entry per CDR3 protein. The sample gives approximately 110,000 distinct CDR3 sequences, 55% to 75% of which show up once; 7.5% to 9% is in the top ten. The sample holds many counts of this clonotype. The CDR3 is 20 residues long. DNA and RNA were both co-extracted from about 20-30 mg of bulk tissue that had not been sorted.

The chain has TRBV1 and TRBJ2-1; TRBD2 is the table's D call and was not checked against the DNA. TRBV1 is shown as a pseudogene. The TCR sequence derives from a woman between 55 and 75 years old with primary liver carcinoma and hepatitis B virus infection. Sequences were obtained from liver tumor tissue from sampling region 3. Described subset: tumor region T3, left-lateral pole. CDR3 DNA sequence: TGCACCAGCAGCATTCCATCCCTCCGACCTGGCGGGAGCGTCGACAATGAGCAGTTCTTC. Translation: CTSSIPSLRPGGSVDNEQFF.